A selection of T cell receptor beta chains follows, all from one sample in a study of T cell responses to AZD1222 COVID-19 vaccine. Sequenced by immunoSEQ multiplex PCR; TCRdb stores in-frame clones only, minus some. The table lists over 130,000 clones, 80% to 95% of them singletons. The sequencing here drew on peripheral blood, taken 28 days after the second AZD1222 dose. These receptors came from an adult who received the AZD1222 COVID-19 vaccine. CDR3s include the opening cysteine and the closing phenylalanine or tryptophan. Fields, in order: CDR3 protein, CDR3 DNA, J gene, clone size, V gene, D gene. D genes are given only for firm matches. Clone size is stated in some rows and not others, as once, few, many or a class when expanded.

CDR3 protein: CASSVGLGTYNEQFF; CDR3 DNA: TGTGCCAGCAGCGTGGGCTTGGGGACTTACAATGAGCAGTTCTTC; J gene: TRBJ2-1; clone size: .; V gene: TRBV9; D gene: .
CDR3 protein: CASSIRSGTGANVLTF; CDR3 DNA: TGTGCCAGCAGCATCCGAAGCGGGACTGGGGCCAACGTCCTGACTTTC; J gene: TRBJ2-6; clone size: .; V gene: TRBV9; D gene: TRBD2
CDR3 protein: CATSAHNRTGPHEKLFF; CDR3 DNA: TGTGCCACCAGTGCTCACAATCGGACAGGACCCCATGAAAAACTGTTTTTT; J gene: TRBJ1-4; clone size: .; V gene: TRBV24-1; D gene: TRBD1
CDR3 protein: CASSLGTSGTDHEQYF; CDR3 DNA: TGTGCCAGCAGCTTAGGAACGAGCGGGACGGACCACGAGCAGTACTTC; J gene: TRBJ2-7; clone size: .; V gene: TRBV11-3; D gene: TRBD2
CDR3 protein: CASSSTMYKSSYEQYF; CDR3 DNA: TGTGCCAGCAGTTCGACCATGTACAAGAGCTCCTACGAGCAGTACTTC; J gene: TRBJ2-7; clone size: .; V gene: TRBV6-2/TRBV6-3; D gene: .
CDR3 protein: CASSYTPGYDQPQHF; CDR3 DNA: TGTGCCAGCAGCTACACCCCAGGGTACGATCAGCCCCAGCATTTT; J gene: TRBJ1-5; clone size: .; V gene: TRBV5-5; D gene: .
CDR3 protein: CASSFVLAVTDTQYF; CDR3 DNA: TGTGCCAGCAGCTTTGTACTAGCGGTAACAGATACGCAGTATTTT; J gene: TRBJ2-3; clone size: .; V gene: TRBV5-4; D gene: TRBD2
CDR3 protein: CATSVKQGGKAFF; CDR3 DNA: TGTGCCACCAGTGTTAAACAGGGCGGCAAAGCTTTCTTT; J gene: TRBJ1-1; clone size: .; V gene: TRBV24-1; D gene: .
CDR3 protein: CAWRKRALAYNEQFF; CDR3 DNA: TGTGCCTGGAGGAAGAGGGCTTTGGCCTACAATGAGCAGTTCTTC; J gene: TRBJ2-1; clone size: .; V gene: TRBV30; D gene: .
CDR3 protein: CASSPQADNYGYTF; CDR3 DNA: TGTGCCAGCAGTCCCCAGGCAGACAACTATGGCTACACCTTC; J gene: TRBJ1-2; clone size: .; V gene: TRBV27; D gene: .
CDR3 protein: CASAPGLAGTGELFF; CDR3 DNA: TGTGCCAGCGCGCCAGGGCTAGCGGGCACCGGGGAGCTGTTTTTT; J gene: TRBJ2-2; clone size: .; V gene: TRBV27; D gene: TRBD2
CDR3 protein: CASSLLPLGRVFF; CDR3 DNA: TGTGCCAGCAGTCTCCTGCCGTTAGGCCGTGTTTTCTTT; J gene: TRBJ1-1; clone size: .; V gene: TRBV12-3/TRBV12-4; D gene: .
CDR3 protein: CASSPLPGPSGRPGANVLTF; CDR3 DNA: TGTGCCAGCTCACCACTCCCAGGGCCTAGCGGGAGGCCTGGGGCCAACGTCCTGACTTTC; J gene: TRBJ2-6; clone size: .; V gene: TRBV18; D gene: TRBD2
CDR3 protein: CASSPTQGASEQFF; CDR3 DNA: TGTGCCAGCAGCCCTACCCAGGGGGCTAGTGAGCAGTTCTTC; J gene: TRBJ2-1; clone size: .; V gene: TRBV5-4; D gene: TRBD1
CDR3 protein: CATLTPRIGGYTF; CDR3 DNA: TGTGCCACCCTCACTCCACGGATCGGAGGCTACACCTTC; J gene: TRBJ1-2; clone size: .; V gene: TRBV6-5; D gene: .
CDR3 protein: CASSRDHRKSGPLEAFF; CDR3 DNA: TGTGCCAGTAGTAGGGACCACAGAAAGAGCGGGCCCCTAGAAGCTTTCTTT; J gene: TRBJ1-1; clone size: .; V gene: TRBV19; D gene: .
CDR3 protein: CASSPRTGLEGGEQFF; CDR3 DNA: TGTGCCAGCAGCCCCCGGACAGGGCTAGAGGGGGGTGAGCAGTTCTTC; J gene: TRBJ2-1; clone size: .; V gene: TRBV7-6; D gene: TRBD1
CDR3 protein: CASQEAGAGNEQFF; CDR3 DNA: TGCGCCAGCCAAGAAGCGGGAGCAGGCAATGAGCAGTTCTTC; J gene: TRBJ2-1; clone size: .; V gene: TRBV5-1; D gene: TRBD2
CDR3 protein: CASSPGPDQPQHF; CDR3 DNA: TGTGCCAGCTCACCCGGACCGGATCAGCCCCAGCATTTT; J gene: TRBJ1-5; clone size: .; V gene: TRBV18; D gene: .
CDR3 protein: CASSATGVQETQYF; CDR3 DNA: TGCGCCAGCAGTGCCACAGGGGTCCAAGAGACCCAGTACTTC; J gene: TRBJ2-5; clone size: .; V gene: TRBV10-1; D gene: TRBD1
CDR3 protein: CASSGGMIHGYTF; CDR3 DNA: TGTGCCAGCAGTGGGGGGATGATTCATGGCTACACCTTC; J gene: TRBJ1-2; clone size: .; V gene: TRBV25-1; D gene: .
CDR3 protein: CASSTRGNTEAFF; CDR3 DNA: TGTGCCAGTAGTACTCGGGGGAACACTGAAGCTTTCTTT; J gene: TRBJ1-1; clone size: .; V gene: TRBV19; D gene: .
CDR3 protein: CATSVAGIETQYF; CDR3 DNA: TGTGCCACCAGTGTGGCCGGAATCGAGACCCAGTACTTC; J gene: TRBJ2-5; clone size: .; V gene: TRBV24-1; D gene: .
CDR3 protein: CASSRGYYEQYF; CDR3 DNA: TGTGCCAGCAGCAGGGGTTACTACGAGCAGTACTTC; J gene: TRBJ2-7; clone size: .; V gene: TRBV12-3/TRBV12-4; D gene: .
CDR3 protein: CASSSKNIQYF; CDR3 DNA: TGCGCCAGCAGCTCAAAAAACATTCAGTACTTC; J gene: TRBJ2-4; clone size: .; V gene: TRBV5-1; D gene: .
CDR3 protein: CASSLITSREQFF; CDR3 DNA: TGTGCCAGCAGTTTGATTACGTCCAGGGAGCAGTTCTTC; J gene: TRBJ2-1; clone size: .; V gene: TRBV6-2/TRBV6-3; D gene: .
CDR3 protein: CASSQSSVQPKETQYF; CDR3 DNA: TGTGCCAGCAGCCAGTCGTCAGTGCAGCCGAAAGAGACCCAGTACTTC; J gene: TRBJ2-5; clone size: once; V gene: TRBV3-1/TRBV3-2; D gene: .
CDR3 protein: CASSLATSGSETQYF; CDR3 DNA: TGTGCCAGCAGCTTGGCGACTAGCGGGAGCGAGACCCAGTACTTC; J gene: TRBJ2-5; clone size: once; V gene: TRBV5-6; D gene: TRBD2
CDR3 protein: CASRPSGGNTGELFF; CDR3 DNA: TGTGCCAGCAGACCCTCCGGGGGTAACACCGGGGAGCTGTTTTTT; J gene: TRBJ2-2; clone size: .; V gene: TRBV7-9; D gene: .
CDR3 protein: CASSQGARGYTF; CDR3 DNA: TGTGCCAGCAGCCAAGGGGCCCGGGGCTACACCTTC; J gene: TRBJ1-2; clone size: .; V gene: TRBV3-1/TRBV3-2; D gene: .
CDR3 protein: CASSLLGQDSQETQYF; CDR3 DNA: TGCGCCAGCAGCTTGCTCGGACAGGACTCCCAAGAGACCCAGTACTTC; J gene: TRBJ2-5; clone size: .; V gene: TRBV5-1; D gene: TRBD1
CDR3 protein: CASSPRQGYGYTF; CDR3 DNA: TGTGCCAGCAGCCCCCGACAGGGCTATGGCTACACCTTC; J gene: TRBJ1-2; clone size: .; V gene: TRBV11-3; D gene: TRBD1
CDR3 protein: CASSVRRAAEAFF; CDR3 DNA: TGTGCCAGCAGTGTCCGCAGGGCAGCTGAAGCTTTCTTT; J gene: TRBJ1-1; clone size: .; V gene: TRBV27; D gene: .
CDR3 protein: CASSPRQGDEQYF; CDR3 DNA: TGTGCCAGCAGCCCAAGACAGGGAGACGAGCAGTACTTC; J gene: TRBJ2-7; clone size: .; V gene: TRBV7-6; D gene: TRBD1
CDR3 protein: CASSLGGGVYEQYF; CDR3 DNA: TGCGCCAGCAGCTTGGGTGGTGGGGTCTACGAGCAGTACTTC; J gene: TRBJ2-7; clone size: .; V gene: TRBV5-1; D gene: .
CDR3 protein: CSVGPSSYEQYF; CDR3 DNA: TGCAGCGTTGGACCCAGCTCCTACGAGCAGTACTTC; J gene: TRBJ2-7; clone size: .; V gene: TRBV29-1; D gene: .
CDR3 protein: CASSQGEGRAFF; CDR3 DNA: TGCGCCAGCAGCCAAGGGGAGGGGCGAGCTTTCTTT; J gene: TRBJ1-1; clone size: .; V gene: TRBV4-1; D gene: .
CDR3 protein: CASSFLPTFYGYTF; CDR3 DNA: TGTGCCAGCAGTTTCCTCCCCACGTTCTATGGCTACACCTTC; J gene: TRBJ1-2; clone size: .; V gene: TRBV28; D gene: .
CDR3 protein: CASSLWRGRQETQYF; CDR3 DNA: TGTGCCAGCAGCTTATGGCGCGGCCGCCAAGAGACCCAGTACTTC; J gene: TRBJ2-5; clone size: .; V gene: TRBV11-2; D gene: .
CDR3 protein: CASSIGLLAGGSSSYNEQFF; CDR3 DNA: TGTGCCAGTAGTATAGGATTGTTAGCGGGGGGGTCAAGCTCCTACAATGAGCAGTTCTTC; J gene: TRBJ2-1; clone size: .; V gene: TRBV19; D gene: TRBD2
CDR3 protein: CATSRDLGSYYEQYF; CDR3 DNA: TGTGCCACCAGCAGAGATCTAGGCTCCTACTACGAGCAGTACTTC; J gene: TRBJ2-7; clone size: .; V gene: TRBV15; D gene: .
CDR3 protein: CATEPGGPGSYNEQFF; CDR3 DNA: TGTGCCACCGAACCGGGAGGGCCTGGCTCCTACAATGAGCAGTTCTTC; J gene: TRBJ2-1; clone size: once; V gene: TRBV10-3; D gene: TRBD2
CDR3 protein: CASSSGQGRGYEKLFF; CDR3 DNA: TGTGCCAGCAGCTCGGGACAGGGCAGGGGGTATGAAAAACTGTTTTTT; J gene: TRBJ1-4; clone size: .; V gene: TRBV11-2; D gene: TRBD1
CDR3 protein: CASSQDGGTEAFF; CDR3 DNA: TGTGCCAGCAGCCAAGACGGGGGGACTGAAGCTTTCTTT; J gene: TRBJ1-1; clone size: .; V gene: TRBV3-1/TRBV3-2; D gene: .
CDR3 protein: CASRPGQDNSPLHF; CDR3 DNA: TGTGCCAGCAGGCCGGGACAGGATAATTCACCCCTCCACTTT; J gene: TRBJ1-6; clone size: .; V gene: TRBV5-4; D gene: TRBD1
CDR3 protein: CATSDLLRIPNYGYTF; CDR3 DNA: TGTGCCACCAGTGATTTGCTGCGGATACCTAACTATGGCTACACCTTC; J gene: TRBJ1-2; clone size: once; V gene: TRBV24-1; D gene: .
CDR3 protein: CASSLRGLAGVGWADIQYF; CDR3 DNA: TGCGCCAGCAGCCTACGTGGGCTAGCGGGAGTAGGTTGGGCGGACATTCAGTACTTC; J gene: TRBJ2-4; clone size: .; V gene: TRBV5-1; D gene: TRBD2
CDR3 protein: CASSLQGSTYYGYTF; CDR3 DNA: TGTGCCAGCAGCCTACAGGGATCCACTTACTATGGCTACACCTTC; J gene: TRBJ1-2; clone size: .; V gene: TRBV11-2; D gene: .
CDR3 protein: CASSLYGLDGTEAFF; CDR3 DNA: TGTGCCAGTAGTCTTTACGGCCTCGACGGGACTGAAGCTTTCTTT; J gene: TRBJ1-1; clone size: .; V gene: TRBV19; D gene: .